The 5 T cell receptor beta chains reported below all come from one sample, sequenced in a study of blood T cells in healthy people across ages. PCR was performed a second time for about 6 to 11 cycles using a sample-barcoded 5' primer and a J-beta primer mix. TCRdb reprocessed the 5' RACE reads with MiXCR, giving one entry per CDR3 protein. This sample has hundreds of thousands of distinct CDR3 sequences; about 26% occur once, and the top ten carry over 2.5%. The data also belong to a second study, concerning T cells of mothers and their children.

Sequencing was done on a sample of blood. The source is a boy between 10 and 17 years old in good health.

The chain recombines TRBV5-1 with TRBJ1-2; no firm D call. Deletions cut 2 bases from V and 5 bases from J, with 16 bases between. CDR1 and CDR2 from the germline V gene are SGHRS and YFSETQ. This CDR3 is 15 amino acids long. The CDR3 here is CASSFGPELAYGYTF. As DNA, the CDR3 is TGCGCCAGCAGCTTCGGACCGGAATTGGCTTATGGCTACACCTTC.

The CDR3 DNA is TGTGCCAGCAGCTTATTCCGACTAGCGGGAGGGTCCGTAAATGAGCAGTTCTTC. Residues: CASSLFRLAGGSVNEQFF. V and J are TRBV7-2 and TRBJ2-5; 14 positions match TRBD2. The tail of the sequence fits TRBJ2-1 better, so the J call may be wrong. This CDR3 has 18 residues. Looked up from germline, CDR1 is SGHTA and CDR2 is FQGNSA.

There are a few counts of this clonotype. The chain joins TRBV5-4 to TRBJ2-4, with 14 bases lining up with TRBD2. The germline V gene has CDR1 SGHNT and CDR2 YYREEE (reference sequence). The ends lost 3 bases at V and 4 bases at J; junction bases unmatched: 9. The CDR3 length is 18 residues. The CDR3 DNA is TGTGCCAGCAGCTCGACTAGCGGGGGGGTAAAAGAGAAAAACATTCAGTACTTC. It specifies CASSSTSGGVKEKNIQYF. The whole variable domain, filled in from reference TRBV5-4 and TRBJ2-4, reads ETGVTQSPTHLIKTRGQQVTLRCSSQSGHNTVSWYQQALGQGPQFIFQYYREEENGRGNFPPRFSGLQFPNYSSELNVNALELDDSALYLCASSSTSGGVKEKNIQYFGAGTRLSVL.

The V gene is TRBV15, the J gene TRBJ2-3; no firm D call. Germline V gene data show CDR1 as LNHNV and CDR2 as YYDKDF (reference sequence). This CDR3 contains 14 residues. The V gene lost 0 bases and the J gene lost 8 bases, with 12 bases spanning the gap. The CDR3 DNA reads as TGTGCCACCAGCAGAGATCTCGACGGCGGTACGCAGTATTTT. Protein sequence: CATSRDLDGGTQYF.

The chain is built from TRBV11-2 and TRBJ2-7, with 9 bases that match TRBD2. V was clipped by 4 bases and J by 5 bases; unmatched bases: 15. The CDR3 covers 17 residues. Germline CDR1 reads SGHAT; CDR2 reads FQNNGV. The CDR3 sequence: CASSSDVRGGQGNEQYF. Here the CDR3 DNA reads TGTGCCAGCAGCTCGGATGTGCGGGGGGGCCAAGGTAACGAGCAGTACTTC.